This T cell receptor (beta chain) was sequenced during a study of cytomegalovirus exposure and HLA in healthy donors. The overall study: Most genotyped donors, over 70% of about 360, had Caucasian-associated genetic ancestry. General study results and limits: Accurate prediction of most subjects' HLA-A and HLA-B alleles from TCR beta sequences was reported. Common viral pathogens seemed, in a later analysis, to connect with several of the most significant clusters. Presence/absence comparisons presumed near-even sequencing depth among donors.

V lost 4 bases and J lost 0; bases outside the gene matches: 6. The length of the CDR3 is 18 residues. The V gene's germline CDR1 is SGHDN and CDR2 FVKESK. Turning to this clone: As yet, its antigen is unknown.

PCR amplification relied on 60 Vbeta primers (plus 13 Jbeta primers). Clones were read by immunoSEQ multiplex PCR, and TCRdb kept only the in-frame ones, dropping some. The sample holds tens of thousands of clones, roughly 78% seen once. The sequenced material came from PBMCs. The chain has TRBV14 and TRBJ2-1, with 13 positions matching TRBD2. The sequence derives from a male donor in good health and CMV-seropositive. The CDR3 reads CASSRWTSGSFSYNEQFF. The CDR3 DNA is TGTGCCAGCAGCCGATGGACTAGCGGGAGTTTCTCCTACAATGAGCAGTTCTTC.